The T cell receptor beta chain under discussion was sequenced for a study of blood T cell repertoires in COVID-19. This CDR3 region has 16 residues. Clones were read by immunoSEQ multiplex PCR, and TCRdb kept only the in-frame ones, dropping some. This sample has around 69,000 clones; roughly 87% occur once, and the top ten carry less than 5.5%. The J gene is TRBJ2-1, the V gene TRBV21-1; TRBD2, the D gene given by the table, was not confirmed from the DNA. TRBV21-1 is designated a pseudogene. The material sequenced was peripheral blood. The clonotype originates from a woman aged 50 to 65 with active COVID-19. Written as DNA, the CDR3 is TGTGCCAGCAGCTCTACTAGCGGGAGAGGCTACAATGAGCAGTTCTTC. It is translated as CASSSTSGRGYNEQFF.